Sequencing of this T cell receptor (beta chain) was carried out in a study of yellow fever vaccine responses in identical twins. Study conclusions and caveats: Twins' vaccine T cell responses reportedly seemed partly convergent and partly personalized.

MiXCR, applied by TCRdb to the RT-PCR reads, yields one record per CDR3 protein. The top ten hold less than 4.5% of the sample, which has more than 4,500 distinct CDR3 sequences, 65% seen once. Germline CDR1 is SQVTM and CDR2 is ANQGSEA. V dropped 0 bases and J dropped 7 bases, with 7 bases sitting between them. This CDR3 contains 12 residues. To note about this clonotype: Its antigen is still unknown.

The chain couples TRBV29-1 to TRBJ2-4; D is unclear. The material sequenced was T cells from blood (PBMCs), unsorted or a sorted subset (not recorded which), taken before or after yellow fever vaccination (not recorded which). The TCR originated in a woman aged 18-30 years who received the yellow fever vaccine. In DNA form, the CDR3 reads TGCAGCGTTGAAGATCACGGGAACATTCAGTACTTC. This sequence encodes CSVEDHGNIQYF. Drawing the rest from reference TRBV29-1 and TRBJ2-4, the complete variable domain is SAVISQKPSRDICQRGTSLTIQCQVDSQVTMMFWYRQQPGQSLTLIATANQGSEATYESGFVIDKFPISRPNLTFSTLTVSNMSPEDSSIYLCSVEDHGNIQYFGAGTRLSVL.